The 11 T cell receptor beta chains presented below share a single source sample, sequenced in a study of beta chain features in type 1 diabetes. Whole-study results and caveats: Shorter TCRB CDR3s, moderately but significantly so, were found in Type 1 diabetes patients in all four CD4+ subsets.

These receptors' antigens are unknown. Isolated RNA was reverse transcribed in full, so expressed TCRB transcripts were sequenced. Profiled with immunoSEQ multiplex PCR; TCRdb holds only in-frame clones, not every one. The profile shows fewer than 350,000 clones, 15% of them singletons. What was sequenced was naive CD4+ T cells from blood. All receptors derive from a man aged 18 to 29 with type 1 diabetes.

The chain employs TRBV7-9 and TRBJ1-4; D possibly corresponds to TRBD1 (6 bases). The CDR3 length is 14 residues. Germline values: CDR1 SEHNR, CDR2 FQNEAQ (reference sequence). V lost 5 bases and J lost 8, with 15 bases in between. This chain's CDR3 is CASSEDRTKEKLFF. The DNA for the CDR3 is TGTGCCAGCAGCGAAGACAGGACGAAAGAAAAACTGTTTTTT.

DNA of the CDR3: TGTGCCAGCAGTCGAGCTTCTCACACCGGGGAGCTGTTTTTT. It translates to CASSRASHTGELFF. The V gene is TRBV25-1, the J gene TRBJ2-2; D remains ambiguous. The germline V and J ends were trimmed by 5 bases and 3 bases, with 10 bases remaining between them. Germline V gene sequence: CDR1 MGHDK, CDR2 SYGVNS. The CDR3 extends over 14 amino acids.

V and J are TRBV27 and TRBJ2-7; TRBD2 matches 8 bases. This CDR3 has 17 residues. CDR1 is MNHEY and CDR2 is SMNVEV in the germline V gene (reference sequence). V shed 5 bases, J shed 0 bases, and the junction held 12 bases outside the gene matches. As DNA, the CDR3 is TGTGCCAGCAGTCCGGACCGACTAGCGAGGAGCTCCTACGAGCAGTACTTC. Translating gives CASSPDRLARSSYEQYF.

This clone was picked up a small number of times. The CDR3 bases are TGTGCCAGCAGACGAGAGGGAAACACCATATATTTT. Translation gives CASRREGNTIYF. The chain recombines TRBV11-2 with TRBJ1-3; D remains unclear. The V gene lost 6 bases and the J gene lost 4 bases, with 7 bases spanning the gap. Germline lookup yields CDR1 SGHAT and CDR2 FQNNGV. This CDR3 is built from 12 residues.

This clone was detected only a few times. This rearrangement joins TRBV28 to TRBJ2-1; the match to TRBD2 covers 11 bases. Germline V gene sequence: CDR1 MDHEN, CDR2 SYDVKM. J was trimmed by 8 bases and V by 4 bases; bases with no gene match: 4. The length of the CDR3 is 14 residues. The chain's CDR3 is CASSSTSGVYEQFF. CDR3 bases: TGTGCCAGCAGTTCGACTAGCGGGGTCTATGAGCAGTTCTTC.

This clone was seen a few times. V and J are TRBV28 and TRBJ1-2; no clear D. Trimming pared 3 bases from V and 4 bases from J, leaving 3 bases between. The germline gives CDR1 MDHEN, CDR2 SYDVKM. The CDR3 has 11 residues. The CDR3 bases are TGTGCCAGCAGTTTCGGCTATGGCTACACCTTC. This sequence encodes CASSFGYGYTF.

The chain employs TRBV5-1 and TRBJ2-3; D call uncertain. V dropped 0 bases and J dropped 5 bases, with 10 bases sitting between them. CDR3 length: 14 amino acids. Germline V CDR1 and CDR2: SGHRS, YFSETQ. The CDR3 protein is CASSLASGGDTQYF. In DNA form, the CDR3 reads TGCGCCAGCAGCTTGGCCTCTGGCGGAGATACGCAGTATTTT.

The CDR3 nucleotides read TGTGCCAGCAGCCTCGAGACTAGCGGGGCAGAGACCCAGTACTTC. It encodes CASSLETSGAETQYF. This chain connects TRBV9 to TRBJ2-5, with 11 bases aligning to TRBD2. The CDR3 contains 15 residues. V trimming: 4 bases; J trimming: 4 bases; junction bases outside the gene matches: 6. Germline CDR1 is SGDLS and CDR2 is YYNGEE.

This clone appeared a few times. The gene calls are TRBV18 and TRBJ1-2; TRBD1 matches 7 bases. Looked up from germline, CDR1 is KGHSH and CDR2 is LQKENI. V trimming: 2 bases; J trimming: 7 bases; junction bases outside the gene matches: 7. This CDR3 contains 14 residues. This chain's CDR3 is CASSPGQVVAGYTF. The DNA for the CDR3 is TGTGCCAGCTCACCAGGACAGGTTGTCGCTGGCTACACCTTC.

This clone appeared a few times. The chain has TRBV7-2 and TRBJ1-6, with TRBD1 as a possible D gene (6 bases). Germline CDR1 reads SGHTA; CDR2 reads FQGNSA. The CDR3 runs to 15 residues. V was clipped by 4 bases and J by 6 bases, with 13 bases between them. This CDR3 reads CASSSLTGFNSPLHF. CDR3 nucleotide sequence: TGTGCCAGCAGCTCCCTGACAGGATTTAATTCACCCCTCCACTTT.

With respect to this clone: Other DNA sequences in this specimen translate into the identical CDR3. V and J are TRBV12-5 and TRBJ1-1; unclear D gene. Germline values: CDR1 LGHNT, CDR2 FRNRAP. V was trimmed by 1 base and J by 0 bases, leaving 6 bases between them. The CDR3 sequence is 14 residues long. The CDR3 reads CASGLGQVNTEAFF. CDR3 DNA sequence: TGTGCTAGTGGTTTGGGTCAGGTGAACACTGAAGCTTTCTTT.